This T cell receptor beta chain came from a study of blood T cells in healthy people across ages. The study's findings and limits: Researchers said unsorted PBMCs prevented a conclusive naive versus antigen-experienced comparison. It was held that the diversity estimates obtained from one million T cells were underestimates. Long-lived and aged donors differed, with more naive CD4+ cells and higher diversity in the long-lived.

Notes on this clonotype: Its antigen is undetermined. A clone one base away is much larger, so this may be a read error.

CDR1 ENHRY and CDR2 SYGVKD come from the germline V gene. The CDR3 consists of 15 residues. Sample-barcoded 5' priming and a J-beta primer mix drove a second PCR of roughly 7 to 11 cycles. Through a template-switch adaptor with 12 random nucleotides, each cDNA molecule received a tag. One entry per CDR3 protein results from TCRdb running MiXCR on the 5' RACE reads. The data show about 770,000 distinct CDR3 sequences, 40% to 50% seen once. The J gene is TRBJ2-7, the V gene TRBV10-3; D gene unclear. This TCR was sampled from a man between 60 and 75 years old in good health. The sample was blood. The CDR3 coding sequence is TGTGCCATCAGTTCCTCGGACGGAACCTCCTACGGGCAGTACTTC. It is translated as CAISSSDGTSYGQYF.